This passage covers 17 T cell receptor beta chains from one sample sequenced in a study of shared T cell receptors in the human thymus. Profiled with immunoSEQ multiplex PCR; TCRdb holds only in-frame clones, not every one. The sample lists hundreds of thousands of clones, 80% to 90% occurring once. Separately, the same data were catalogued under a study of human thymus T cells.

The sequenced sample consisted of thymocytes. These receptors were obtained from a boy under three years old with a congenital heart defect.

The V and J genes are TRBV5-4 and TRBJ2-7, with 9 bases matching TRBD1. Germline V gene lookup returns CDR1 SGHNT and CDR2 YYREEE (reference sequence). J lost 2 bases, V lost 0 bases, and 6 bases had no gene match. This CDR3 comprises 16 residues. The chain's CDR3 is CASSLGRTGVPYEQYF. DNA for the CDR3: TGTGCCAGCAGCTTGGGCCGGACAGGGGTCCCCTACGAGCAGTACTTC.

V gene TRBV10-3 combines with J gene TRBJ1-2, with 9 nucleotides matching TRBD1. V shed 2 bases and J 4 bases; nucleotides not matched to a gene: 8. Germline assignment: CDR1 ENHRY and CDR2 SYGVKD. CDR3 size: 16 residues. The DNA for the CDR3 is TGTGCCATCAGTGAGCCCAACAGGGGGCGCGTCTATGGCTACACCTTC. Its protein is CAISEPNRGRVYGYTF.

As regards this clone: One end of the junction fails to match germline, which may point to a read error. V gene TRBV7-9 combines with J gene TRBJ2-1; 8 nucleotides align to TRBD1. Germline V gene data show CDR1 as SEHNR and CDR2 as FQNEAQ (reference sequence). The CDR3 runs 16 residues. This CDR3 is CASPPPGQGLYDEQFF. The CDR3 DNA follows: TGTGCCAGCCCACCCCCCGGACAGGGCCTCTACGATGAGCAGTTCTTC.

The CDR3 loop reads CASRSGQNTEAFF. CDR3 coding DNA: TGTGCCAGCAGATCAGGACAGAACACTGAAGCTTTCTTT. The chain uses TRBV2 and TRBJ1-1; weak D call: TRBD1 (5 bases). Germline assignment: CDR1 SNHLY and CDR2 FYNNEI. There are 13 residues in the CDR3. The V end was cut by 6 bases, the J end by 1 base, with 9 bases between.

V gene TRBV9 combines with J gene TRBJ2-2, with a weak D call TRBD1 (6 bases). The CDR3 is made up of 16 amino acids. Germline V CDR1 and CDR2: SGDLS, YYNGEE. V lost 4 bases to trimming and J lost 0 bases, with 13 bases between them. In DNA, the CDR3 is TGTGCCAGCAGCCCGATGGGGACACCGAACACCGGGGAGCTGTTTTTT. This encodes CASSPMGTPNTGELFF. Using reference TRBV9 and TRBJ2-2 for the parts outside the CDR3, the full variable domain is DSGVTQTPKHLITATGQRVTLRCSPRSGDLSVYWYQQSLDQGLQFLIQYYNGEERAKGNILERFSAQQFPDLHSELNLSSLELGDSALYFCASSPMGTPNTGELFFGEGSRLTVL.

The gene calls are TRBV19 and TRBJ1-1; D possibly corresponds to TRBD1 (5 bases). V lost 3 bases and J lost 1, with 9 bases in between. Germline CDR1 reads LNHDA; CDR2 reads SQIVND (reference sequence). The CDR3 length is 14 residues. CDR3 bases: TGTGCCAGTAGTATCAGGGTTCGGAACACTGAAGCTTTCTTT. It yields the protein CASSIRVRNTEAFF.

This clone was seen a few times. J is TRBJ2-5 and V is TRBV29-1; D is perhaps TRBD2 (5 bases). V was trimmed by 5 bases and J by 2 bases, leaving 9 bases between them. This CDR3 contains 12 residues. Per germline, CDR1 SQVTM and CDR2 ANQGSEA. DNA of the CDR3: TGCAGCGTTAACGGGAATCAAGAGACCCAGTACTTC. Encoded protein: CSVNGNQETQYF.

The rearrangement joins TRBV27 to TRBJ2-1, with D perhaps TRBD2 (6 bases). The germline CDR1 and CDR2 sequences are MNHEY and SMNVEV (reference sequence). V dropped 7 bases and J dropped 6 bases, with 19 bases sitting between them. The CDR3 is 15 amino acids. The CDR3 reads CASTPGGSGVNEQFF. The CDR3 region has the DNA TGTGCCAGCACCCCCGGGGGAAGTGGGGTCAATGAGCAGTTCTTC.

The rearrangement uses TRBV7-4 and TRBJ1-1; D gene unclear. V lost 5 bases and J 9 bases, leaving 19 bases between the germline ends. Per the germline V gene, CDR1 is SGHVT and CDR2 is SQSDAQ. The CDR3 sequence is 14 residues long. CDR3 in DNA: TGTGCCAGCAGCGGCCGACTGCGCAGTCCCAAAGCTTTCTTT. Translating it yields CASSGRLRSPKAFF. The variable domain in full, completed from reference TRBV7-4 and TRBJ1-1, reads GAGVSQSPRYKVAKRGRDVALRCDSISGHVTLYWYRQTLGQGSEVLTYSQSDAQRDKSGRPSGRFSAERPERSVSTLKIQRTEQGDSAVYLCASSGRLRSPKAFFGQGTRLTVV.

The CDR3: CASSLGGDYEQYF. The CDR3 nucleotides read TGTGCCAGCAGTTTAGGAGGGGACTACGAGCAGTACTTC. This chain uses TRBV27 with TRBJ2-7; TRBD2 might be the D (6 bases). The V gene's germline CDR1 is MNHEY and CDR2 SMNVEV (reference sequence). The CDR3 contains 13 residues. The V and J ends lost 2 bases and 3 bases respectively, with 8 bases between them.

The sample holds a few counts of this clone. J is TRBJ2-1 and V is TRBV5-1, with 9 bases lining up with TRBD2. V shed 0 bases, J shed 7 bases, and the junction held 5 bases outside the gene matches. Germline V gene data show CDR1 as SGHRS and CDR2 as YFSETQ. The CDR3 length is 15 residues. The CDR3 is CASSLDRLAGNEQFF. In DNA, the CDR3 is TGCGCCAGCAGCTTGGATAGGCTAGCGGGAAATGAGCAGTTCTTC.

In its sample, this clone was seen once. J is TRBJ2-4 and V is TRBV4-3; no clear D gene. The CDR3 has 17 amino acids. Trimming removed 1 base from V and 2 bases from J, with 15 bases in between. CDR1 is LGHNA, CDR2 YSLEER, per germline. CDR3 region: CASSQGKASVPKNIQYF. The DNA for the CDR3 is TGCGCCAGCAGCCAAGGGAAAGCTAGTGTCCCCAAAAACATTCAGTACTTC.

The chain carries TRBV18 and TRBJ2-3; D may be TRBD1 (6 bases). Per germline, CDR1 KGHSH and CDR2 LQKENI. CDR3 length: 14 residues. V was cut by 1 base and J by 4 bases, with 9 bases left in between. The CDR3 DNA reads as TGTGCCAGCTCACCACACAGGGACCCAGATACGCAGTATTTT. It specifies CASSPHRDPDTQYF.

DNA for the CDR3: TGTGCCAGCGAGAAACTAGCGGGAGGGCCGTACAATGAGCAGTTCTTC. Its protein product is CASEKLAGGPYNEQFF. The chain has TRBV28 and TRBJ2-1, with TRBD2 matching 13 bases. The CDR3 totals 16 residues. Germline-derived CDR1 and CDR2 are MDHEN and SYDVKM. The V and J ends lost 8 bases and 4 bases, in that order; junction bases with no gene match: 8.

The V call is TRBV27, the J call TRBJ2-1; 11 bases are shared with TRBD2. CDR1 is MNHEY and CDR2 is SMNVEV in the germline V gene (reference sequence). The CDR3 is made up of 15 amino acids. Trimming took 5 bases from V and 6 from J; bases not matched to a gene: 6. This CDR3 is CASSPTSGSLNEQFF. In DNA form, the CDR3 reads TGTGCCAGCAGTCCAACTAGCGGGAGCCTCAATGAGCAGTTCTTC.

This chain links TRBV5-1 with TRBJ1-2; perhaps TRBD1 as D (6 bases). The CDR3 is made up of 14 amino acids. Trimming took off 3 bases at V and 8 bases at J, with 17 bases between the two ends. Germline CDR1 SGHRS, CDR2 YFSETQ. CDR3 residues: CASSCIQGREGYTF. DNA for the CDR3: TGCGCCAGCAGCTGTATACAGGGTAGGGAGGGCTACACCTTC.

The DNA of the CDR3 is TGTGCCAGCAGTCCTGTGACTAGCGGGGTAGCCCAGTACTTC. As protein: CASSPVTSGVAQYF. The chain couples TRBV2 to TRBJ2-5, with TRBD2 identical over 11 bases. Trimming took 5 bases from V and 9 from J; bases not matched to a gene: 8. The CDR3 extends over 14 amino acids. Per the germline V gene, CDR1 is SNHLY and CDR2 is FYNNEI.